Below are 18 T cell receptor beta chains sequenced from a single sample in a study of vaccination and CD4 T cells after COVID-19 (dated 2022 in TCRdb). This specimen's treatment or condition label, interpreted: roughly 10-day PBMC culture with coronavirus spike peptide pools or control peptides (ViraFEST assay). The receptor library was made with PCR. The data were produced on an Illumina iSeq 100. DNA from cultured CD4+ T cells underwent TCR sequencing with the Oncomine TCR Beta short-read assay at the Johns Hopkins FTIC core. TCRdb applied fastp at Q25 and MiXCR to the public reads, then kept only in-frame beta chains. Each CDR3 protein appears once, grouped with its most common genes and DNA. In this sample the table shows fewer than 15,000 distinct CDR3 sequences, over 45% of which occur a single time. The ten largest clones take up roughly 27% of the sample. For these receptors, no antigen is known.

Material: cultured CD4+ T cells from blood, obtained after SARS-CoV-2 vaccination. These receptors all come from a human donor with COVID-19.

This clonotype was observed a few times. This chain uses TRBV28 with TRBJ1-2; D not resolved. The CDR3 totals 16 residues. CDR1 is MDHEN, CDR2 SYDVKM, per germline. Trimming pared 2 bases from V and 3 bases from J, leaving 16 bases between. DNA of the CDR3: TGTGCCAGCAGTTTAACACCACTCACCTCCCACTATGGCTACACCTTC. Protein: CASSLTPLTSHYGYTF.

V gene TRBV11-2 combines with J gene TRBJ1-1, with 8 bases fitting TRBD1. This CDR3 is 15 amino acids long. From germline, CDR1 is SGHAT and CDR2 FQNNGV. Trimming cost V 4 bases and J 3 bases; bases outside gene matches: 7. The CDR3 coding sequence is TGTGCCAGCAGCTCTGGACAGGGAGCTGACACTGAAGCTTTCTTT. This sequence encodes CASSSGQGADTEAFF.

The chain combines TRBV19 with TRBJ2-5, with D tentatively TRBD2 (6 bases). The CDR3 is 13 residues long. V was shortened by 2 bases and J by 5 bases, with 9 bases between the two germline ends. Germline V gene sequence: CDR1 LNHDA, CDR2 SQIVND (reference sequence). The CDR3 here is CASSILAGETQYF. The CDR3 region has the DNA TGTGCCAGTAGTATATTGGCGGGGGAGACCCAGTACTTC. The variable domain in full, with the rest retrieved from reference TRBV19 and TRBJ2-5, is DGGITQSPKYLFRKEGQNVTLSCEQNLNHDAMYWYRQDPGQGLRLIYYSQIVNDFQKGDIAEGYSVSREKKESFPLTVTSAQKNPTAFYLCASSILAGETQYFGPGTRLLVL.

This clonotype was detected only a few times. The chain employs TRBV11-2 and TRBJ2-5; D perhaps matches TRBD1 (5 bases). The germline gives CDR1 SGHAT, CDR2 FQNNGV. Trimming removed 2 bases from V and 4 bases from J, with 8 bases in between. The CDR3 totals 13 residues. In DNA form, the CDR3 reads TGTGCCAGCAGCTTATGGCAGGGAGAGACCCAGTACTTC. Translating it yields CASSLWQGETQYF.

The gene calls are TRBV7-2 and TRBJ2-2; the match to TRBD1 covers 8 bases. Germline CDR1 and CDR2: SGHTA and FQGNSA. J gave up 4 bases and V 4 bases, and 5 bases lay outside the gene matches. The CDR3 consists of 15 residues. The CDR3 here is CASSSGTGATGELFF. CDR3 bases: TGTGCCAGCAGCTCTGGGACAGGCGCCACCGGGGAGCTGTTTTTT.

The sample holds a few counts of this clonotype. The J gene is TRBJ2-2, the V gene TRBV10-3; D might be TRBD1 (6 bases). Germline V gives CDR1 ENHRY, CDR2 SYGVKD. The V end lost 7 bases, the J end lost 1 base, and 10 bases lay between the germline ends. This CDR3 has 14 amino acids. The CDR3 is CAINPTGNTGELFF. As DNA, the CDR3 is TGTGCCATCAACCCGACAGGGAACACCGGGGAGCTGTTTTTT.

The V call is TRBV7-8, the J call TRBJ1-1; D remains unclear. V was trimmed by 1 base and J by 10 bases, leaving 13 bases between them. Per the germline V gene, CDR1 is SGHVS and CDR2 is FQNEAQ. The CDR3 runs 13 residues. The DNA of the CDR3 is TGTGCCAGCAGCTTAGAAGCATCCCGGAGAGCTTTCTTT. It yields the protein CASSLEASRRAFF. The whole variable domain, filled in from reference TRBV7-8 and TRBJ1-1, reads GAGVSQSPRYKVAKRGQDVALRCDPISGHVSLFWYQQALGQGPEFLTYFQNEAQLDKSGLPSDRFFAERPEGSVSTLKIQRTQQEDSAVYLCASSLEASRRAFFGQGTRLTVV.

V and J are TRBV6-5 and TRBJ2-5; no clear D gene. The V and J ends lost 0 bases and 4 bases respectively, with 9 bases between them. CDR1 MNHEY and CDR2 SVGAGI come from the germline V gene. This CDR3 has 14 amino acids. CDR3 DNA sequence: TGTGCCAGCAGTTACTCGTCTACGTTAGAGACCCAGTACTTC. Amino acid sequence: CASSYSSTLETQYF.

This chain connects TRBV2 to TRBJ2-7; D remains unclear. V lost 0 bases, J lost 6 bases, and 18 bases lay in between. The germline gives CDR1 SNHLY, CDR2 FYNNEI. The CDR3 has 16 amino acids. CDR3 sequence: CASSEAAAPPVGEQYF. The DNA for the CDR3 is TGTGCCAGCAGTGAAGCGGCGGCACCACCAGTGGGCGAGCAGTACTTC.

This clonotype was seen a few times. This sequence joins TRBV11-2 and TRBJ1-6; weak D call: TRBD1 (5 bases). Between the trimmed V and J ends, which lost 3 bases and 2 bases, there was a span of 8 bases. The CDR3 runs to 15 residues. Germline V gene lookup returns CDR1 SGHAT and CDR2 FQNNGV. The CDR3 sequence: CASSLGRTYNSPLHF. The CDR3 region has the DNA TGTGCCAGCAGCTTGGGGCGGACCTATAATTCACCCCTCCACTTT.

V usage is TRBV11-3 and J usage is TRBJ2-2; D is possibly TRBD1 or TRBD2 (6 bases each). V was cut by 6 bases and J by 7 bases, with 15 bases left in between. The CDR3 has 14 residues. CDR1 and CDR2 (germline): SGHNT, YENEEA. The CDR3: CASRTRGVGGELFF. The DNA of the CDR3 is TGTGCCAGCAGAACAAGGGGGGTTGGCGGGGAGCTGTTTTTT.

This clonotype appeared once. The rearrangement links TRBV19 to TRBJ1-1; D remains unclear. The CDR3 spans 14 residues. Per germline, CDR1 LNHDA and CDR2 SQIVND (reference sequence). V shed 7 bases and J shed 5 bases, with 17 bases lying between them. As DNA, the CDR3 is TGTGCCAGTACCTCGCAGCTGCTTGGTACTGAAGCTTTCTTT. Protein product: CASTSQLLGTEAFF.

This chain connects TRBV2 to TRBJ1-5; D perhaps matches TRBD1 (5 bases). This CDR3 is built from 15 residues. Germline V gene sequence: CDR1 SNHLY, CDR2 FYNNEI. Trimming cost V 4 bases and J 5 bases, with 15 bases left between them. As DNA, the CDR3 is TGTGCCAGCAGTGTAGGGGAAAGTGGCCATCAGCCCCAGCATTTT. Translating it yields CASSVGESGHQPQHF.

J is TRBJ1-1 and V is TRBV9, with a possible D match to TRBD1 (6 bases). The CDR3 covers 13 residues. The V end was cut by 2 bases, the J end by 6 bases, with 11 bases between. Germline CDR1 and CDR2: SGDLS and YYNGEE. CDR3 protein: CASSVTGSSEAFF. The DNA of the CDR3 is TGTGCCAGCAGCGTCACAGGGTCTTCTGAAGCTTTCTTT.

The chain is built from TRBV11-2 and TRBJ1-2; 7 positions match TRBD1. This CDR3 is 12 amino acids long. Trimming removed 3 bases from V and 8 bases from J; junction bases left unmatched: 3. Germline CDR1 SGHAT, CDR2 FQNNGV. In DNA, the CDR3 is TGTGCCAGCAGCTTCCGACAGGGAGGCTACACCTTC. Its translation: CASSFRQGGYTF.

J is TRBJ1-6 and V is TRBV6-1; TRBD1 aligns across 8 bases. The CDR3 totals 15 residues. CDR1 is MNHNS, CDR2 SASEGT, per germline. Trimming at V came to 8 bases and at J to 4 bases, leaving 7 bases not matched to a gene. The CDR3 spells CASRTQGAYNSPLHF. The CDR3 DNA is TGTGCCAGCCGCACCCAGGGGGCTTATAATTCACCCCTCCACTTT.

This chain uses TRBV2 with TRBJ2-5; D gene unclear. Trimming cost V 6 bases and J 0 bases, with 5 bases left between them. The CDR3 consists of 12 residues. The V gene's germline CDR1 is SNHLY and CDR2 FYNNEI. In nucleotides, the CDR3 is TGTGCCAGCAGGGCGGACCAAGAGACCCAGTACTTC. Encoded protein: CASRADQETQYF.

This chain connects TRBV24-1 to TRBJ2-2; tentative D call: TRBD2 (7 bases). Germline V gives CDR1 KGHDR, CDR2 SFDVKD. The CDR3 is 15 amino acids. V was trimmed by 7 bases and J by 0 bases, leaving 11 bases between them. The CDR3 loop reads CATRGGAPNTGELFF. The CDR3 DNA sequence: TGTGCCACCAGAGGGGGGGCACCGAACACCGGGGAGCTGTTTTTT.